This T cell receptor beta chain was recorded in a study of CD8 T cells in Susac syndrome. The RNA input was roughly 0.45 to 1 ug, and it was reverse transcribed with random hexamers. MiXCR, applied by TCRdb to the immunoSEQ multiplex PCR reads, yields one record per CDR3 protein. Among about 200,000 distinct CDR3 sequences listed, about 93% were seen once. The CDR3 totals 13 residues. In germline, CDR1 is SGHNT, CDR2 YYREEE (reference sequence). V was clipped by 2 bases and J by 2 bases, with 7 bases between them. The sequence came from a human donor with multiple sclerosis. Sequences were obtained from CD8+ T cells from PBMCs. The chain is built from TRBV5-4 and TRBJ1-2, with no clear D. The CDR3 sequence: CASSFDDNYGYTF. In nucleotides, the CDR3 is TGTGCCAGCAGCTTTGACGACAACTATGGCTACACCTTC.